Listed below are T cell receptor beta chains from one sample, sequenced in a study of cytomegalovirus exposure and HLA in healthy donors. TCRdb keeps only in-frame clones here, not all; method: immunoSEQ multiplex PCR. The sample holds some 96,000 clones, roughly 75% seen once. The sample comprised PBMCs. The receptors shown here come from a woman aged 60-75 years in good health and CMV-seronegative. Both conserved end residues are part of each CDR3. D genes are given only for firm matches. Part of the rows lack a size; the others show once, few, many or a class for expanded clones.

CASSFTGNTEAFF,TGTGCCAGCAGCTTTACAGGGAACACTGAAGCTTTCTTT,TRBJ1-1,-,few,TRBV5-6
CASGSGQIGAFF,TGTGCTAGTGGTTCCGGACAAATTGGAGCTTTCTTT,TRBJ1-1,-,-,TRBV12-5
CASSLSLGQVRSYTF,TGTGCCAGCAGTTTATCGCTGGGACAGGTCAGGAGCTACACCTTC,TRBJ1-2,TRBD1,-,TRBV27
CAWSVGRAGFSTDTQYF,TGTGCCTGGAGTGTAGGTCGGGCGGGATTTAGCACAGATACGCAGTATTTT,TRBJ2-3,-,few,TRBV30
CATSRDAGSGNTIYF,TGTGCCACCAGCAGAGATGCAGGTTCTGGGAACACCATATATTTT,TRBJ1-3,-,-,TRBV15
CASSQARDTQYF,TGCGCCAGCAGCCAAGCGAGAGATACGCAGTATTTT,TRBJ2-3,-,-,TRBV4-3
CASSLVPGLANDEQFF,TGTGCCAGCAGCTTAGTGCCGGGACTAGCGAACGATGAGCAGTTCTTC,TRBJ2-1,TRBD2,once,TRBV7-9
CSVEGGHLYNEQFF,TGCAGCGTTGAAGGGGGACACCTCTACAATGAGCAGTTCTTC,TRBJ2-1,-,-,TRBV29-1
CASSPDAAGVFYEQYF,TGCGCCAGCAGCCCCGATGCGGCAGGGGTGTTCTACGAGCAGTACTTC,TRBJ2-7,-,once,TRBV4-3
CASSTQGGTEAFF,TGTGCCAGCAGTACCCAGGGTGGGACTGAAGCTTTCTTT,TRBJ1-1,-,-,TRBV6-6
CASSASQGAYYGYTF,TGTGCCAGTAGTGCCTCTCAGGGGGCCTACTATGGCTACACCTTC,TRBJ1-2,TRBD1,-,TRBV19
CATSRDQNSNTGELFF,TGTGCCACCAGCAGAGACCAGAATTCAAACACCGGGGAGCTGTTTTTT,TRBJ2-2,-,-,TRBV15
CASRRSSGVDYGYTF,TGTGCCAGCAGACGGAGCTCAGGGGTCGACTATGGCTACACCTTC,TRBJ1-2,-,-,TRBV14
CASSLTGQNEKLFF,TGTGCCAGCAGTTTGACAGGGCAGAATGAAAAACTGTTTTTT,TRBJ1-4,TRBD1,-,TRBV7-9
CTASGNDYEQFF,TGTACGGCTAGCGGTAACGACTATGAGCAGTTCTTC,TRBJ2-1,TRBD2,-,TRBV28
CASSRGLAGNTGELFF,TGTGCCAGCAGCCGGGGACTAGCGGGAAACACCGGGGAGCTGTTTTTT,TRBJ2-2,TRBD2,-,TRBV11-2
CASSPNTAYEQYF,TGTGCCAGCTCACCGAATACAGCCTACGAGCAGTACTTC,TRBJ2-7,-,few,TRBV18
CASSYRQISNTGELFF,TGTGCCAGCAGTTACCGACAGATATCGAACACCGGGGAGCTGTTTTTT,TRBJ2-2,-,once,TRBV6-5
CASSLRERGLNTEAFF,TGCGCCAGCAGCTTGAGAGAGCGGGGGCTGAACACTGAAGCTTTCTTT,TRBJ1-1,-,-,TRBV5-1
CASSLRGGNTEAFF,TGTGCCAGCAGTTTACGAGGGGGGAACACTGAAGCTTTCTTT,TRBJ1-1,-,-,TRBV27
CASGTTPGGSIYTF,TGTGCCAGCGGCACAACCCCAGGGGGATCCATCTACACCTTC,TRBJ1-2,TRBD1,-,TRBV6-5
CASSLDGRGEQYF,TGTGCCAGCAGCTTAGATGGTCGCGGGGAGCAGTACTTC,TRBJ2-7,-,-,TRBV11-3
CASSQPEDRPMNTEAFF,TGTGCCAGCAGCCAGCCAGAAGACAGGCCCATGAACACTGAAGCTTTCTTT,TRBJ1-1,-,-,TRBV2
CASSQGWGQGRRNTEAFF,TGTGCCAGCAGCCAAGGATGGGGACAGGGAAGGAGGAACACTGAAGCTTTCTTT,TRBJ1-1,TRBD1,once,TRBV14
CASRLTGFTEAFF,TGTGCCAGCCGCTTAACGGGGTTCACTGAAGCTTTCTTT,TRBJ1-1,-,-,TRBV19
CASSLGLAGTYEQYF,TGCGCCAGCAGCTTGGGACTAGCGGGTACCTACGAGCAGTACTTC,TRBJ2-7,TRBD2,-,TRBV5-1
CASKDSHYEQYF,TGTGCCAGCAAGGACAGTCACTACGAGCAGTACTTC,TRBJ2-7,-,-,TRBV27
CASSLVGTGVSGANVLTF,TGTGCCAGCAGCTTAGTTGGGACAGGAGTCTCTGGGGCCAACGTCCTGACTTTC,TRBJ2-6,TRBD1,once,TRBV7-2
CAWDRGPADTQYF,TGTGCCTGGGACAGGGGGCCAGCAGATACGCAGTATTTT,TRBJ2-3,TRBD1,-,TRBV30
CASSPKPAGPNTEAFF,TGTGCCAGCTCACCCAAGCCAGCAGGGCCGAACACTGAAGCTTTCTTT,TRBJ1-1,-,-,TRBV18
CASSRGLAGGTDTQYF,TGTGCCAGCAGCCGCGGACTAGCGGGAGGCACAGATACGCAGTATTTT,TRBJ2-3,TRBD2,-,TRBV7-7
CAWGEGAGLSYNEQFF,TGTGCCTGGGGGGAGGGAGCGGGCCTCTCCTACAATGAGCAGTTCTTC,TRBJ2-1,TRBD2,-,TRBV30